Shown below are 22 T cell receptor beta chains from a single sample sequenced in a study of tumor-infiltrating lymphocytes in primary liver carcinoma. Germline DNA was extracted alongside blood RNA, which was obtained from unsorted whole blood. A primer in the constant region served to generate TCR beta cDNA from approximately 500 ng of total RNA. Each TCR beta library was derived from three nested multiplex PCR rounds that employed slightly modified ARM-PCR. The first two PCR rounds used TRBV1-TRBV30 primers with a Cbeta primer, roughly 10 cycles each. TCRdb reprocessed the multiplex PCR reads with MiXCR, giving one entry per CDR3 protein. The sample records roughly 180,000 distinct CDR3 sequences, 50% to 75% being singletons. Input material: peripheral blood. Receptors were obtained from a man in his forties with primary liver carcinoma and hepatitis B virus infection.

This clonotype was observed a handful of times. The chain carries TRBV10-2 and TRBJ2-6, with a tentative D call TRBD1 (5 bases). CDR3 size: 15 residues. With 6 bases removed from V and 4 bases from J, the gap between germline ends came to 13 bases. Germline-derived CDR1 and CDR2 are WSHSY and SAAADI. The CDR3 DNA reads TGCGCCAGCAGGGAGCAGGGAACCGGGGCCAACGTCCTGACTTTC. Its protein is CASREQGTGANVLTF.

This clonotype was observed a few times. DNA for the CDR3: TGTGCCAGCAGCTTTGGACAGGCCTACGAGCAGTACTTC. Its translation is CASSFGQAYEQYF. V and J are TRBV5-6 and TRBJ2-7, with TRBD1 matching over 7 bases. Trimming at V came to 2 bases and at J to 2 bases, leaving 1 base not matched to a gene. Germline CDR1 is SGHDT and CDR2 is YYEEEE. The CDR3 length is 13 residues.

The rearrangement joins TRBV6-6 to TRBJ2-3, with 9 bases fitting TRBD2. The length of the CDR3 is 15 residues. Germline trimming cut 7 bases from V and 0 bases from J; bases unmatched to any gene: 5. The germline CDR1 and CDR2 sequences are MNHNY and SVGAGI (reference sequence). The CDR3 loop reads CASTLSGRSTDTQYF. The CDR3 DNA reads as TGTGCCAGCACCCTGAGCGGGAGGAGCACAGATACGCAGTATTTT.

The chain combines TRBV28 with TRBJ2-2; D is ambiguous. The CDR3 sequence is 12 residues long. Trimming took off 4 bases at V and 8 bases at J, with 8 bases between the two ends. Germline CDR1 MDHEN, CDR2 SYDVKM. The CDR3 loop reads CASSSSIGELFF. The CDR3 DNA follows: TGTGCCAGCAGTTCCTCCATTGGGGAGCTGTTTTTT.

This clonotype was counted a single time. CDR3 amino acids: CASSYKGAAYEQYF. Here the CDR3 DNA reads TGTGCCAGCAGTTACAAGGGGGCCGCCTACGAGCAGTACTTC. The chain links TRBV6-5 to TRBJ2-7; 7 bases line up with TRBD1. V trimming: 2 bases; J trimming: 2 bases; junction bases outside the gene matches: 3. Germline V gene sequence: CDR1 MNHEY, CDR2 SVGAGI. There are 14 residues in the CDR3.

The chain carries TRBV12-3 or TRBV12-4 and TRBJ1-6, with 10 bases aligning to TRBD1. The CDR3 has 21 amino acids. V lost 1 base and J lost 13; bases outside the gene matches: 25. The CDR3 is CASSLGPAGQGRWNLLSPLHF. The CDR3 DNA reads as TGTGCCAGCAGTTTAGGCCCCGCGGGACAGGGGAGATGGAACCTATTATCCCCCCTCCACTTT.

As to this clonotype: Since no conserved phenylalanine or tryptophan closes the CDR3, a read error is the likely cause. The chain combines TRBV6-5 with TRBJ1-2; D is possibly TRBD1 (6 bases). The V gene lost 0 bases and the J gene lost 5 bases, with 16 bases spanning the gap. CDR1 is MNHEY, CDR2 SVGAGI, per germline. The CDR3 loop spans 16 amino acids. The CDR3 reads CASSYSTGRGYYGYTL. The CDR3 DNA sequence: TGTGCCAGCAGTTACTCGACAGGCAGGGGATATTATGGCTACACCCTC.

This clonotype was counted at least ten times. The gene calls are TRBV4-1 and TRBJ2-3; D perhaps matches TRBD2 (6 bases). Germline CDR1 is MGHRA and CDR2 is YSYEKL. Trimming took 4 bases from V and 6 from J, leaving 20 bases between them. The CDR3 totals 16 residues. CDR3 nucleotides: TGCGCCAGCAGCCTAAAGAGGGGAGGCCGGACGGATACGCAGTATTTT. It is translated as CASSLKRGGRTDTQYF.

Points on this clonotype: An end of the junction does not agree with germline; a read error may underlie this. In DNA form, the CDR3 reads TGCAGCGCAAATTGGGGGGCCGGTGAGCAGCTCTTC. Translating it yields CSANWGAGEQLF. This chain links TRBV29-1 with TRBJ2-1; D possibly uses TRBD1 or TRBD2 (6 bases each). Germline CDR1 is SQVTM and CDR2 is ANQGSEA. The CDR3 is 12 amino acids.

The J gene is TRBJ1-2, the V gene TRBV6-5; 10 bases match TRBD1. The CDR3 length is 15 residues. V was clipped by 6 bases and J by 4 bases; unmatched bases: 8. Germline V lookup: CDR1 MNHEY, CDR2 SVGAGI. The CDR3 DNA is TGTGCCAGCAGATACGGGGGACAGGGGACCTATGGCTACACCTTC. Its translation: CASRYGGQGTYGYTF.

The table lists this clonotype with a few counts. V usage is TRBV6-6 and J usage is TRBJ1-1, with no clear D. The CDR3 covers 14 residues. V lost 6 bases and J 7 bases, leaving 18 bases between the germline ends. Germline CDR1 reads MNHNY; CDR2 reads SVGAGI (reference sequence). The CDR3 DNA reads TGTGCCAGCAGGCATGGACGGATCACGGGTGAAGCTTTCTTT. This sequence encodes CASRHGRITGEAFF.

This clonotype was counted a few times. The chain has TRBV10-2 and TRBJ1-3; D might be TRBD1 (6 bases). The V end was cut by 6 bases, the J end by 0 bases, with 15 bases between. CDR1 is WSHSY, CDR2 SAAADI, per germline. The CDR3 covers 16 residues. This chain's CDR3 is CASSPRGALSGNTIYF. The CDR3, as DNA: TGCGCCAGCAGCCCCCGGGGGGCTCTCTCTGGAAACACCATATATTTT.

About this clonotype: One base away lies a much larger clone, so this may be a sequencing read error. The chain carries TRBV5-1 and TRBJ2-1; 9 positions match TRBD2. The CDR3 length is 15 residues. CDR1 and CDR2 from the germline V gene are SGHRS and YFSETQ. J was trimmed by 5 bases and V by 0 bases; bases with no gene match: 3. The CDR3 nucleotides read TGCGCCAGCAGCTTGGGAGGACTAGCGAACAATGAGCAGTTCTTC. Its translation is CASSLGGLANNEQFF. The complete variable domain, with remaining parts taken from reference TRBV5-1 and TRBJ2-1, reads KAGVTQTPRYLIKTRGQQVTLSCSPISGHRSVSWYQQTPGQGLQFLFEYFSETQRNKGNFPGRFSGRQFSNSRSEMNVSTLELGDSALYLCASSLGGLANNEQFFGPGTRLTVL.

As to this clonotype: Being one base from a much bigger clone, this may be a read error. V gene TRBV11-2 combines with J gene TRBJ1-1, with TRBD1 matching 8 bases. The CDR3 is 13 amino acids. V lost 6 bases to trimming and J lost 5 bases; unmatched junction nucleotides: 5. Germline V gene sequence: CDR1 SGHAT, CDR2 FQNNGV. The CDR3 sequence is CASSTTGETEAFF. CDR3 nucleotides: TGTGCCAGCAGTACGACAGGGGAGACTGAAGCTTTCTTT.

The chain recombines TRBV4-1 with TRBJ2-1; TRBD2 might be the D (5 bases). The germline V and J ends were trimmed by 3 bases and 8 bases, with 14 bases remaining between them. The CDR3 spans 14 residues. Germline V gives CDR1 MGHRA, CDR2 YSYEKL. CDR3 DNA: TGCGCCAGCAGCCACTTTTCGGGGTCGGATGAGCAGTTCTTC. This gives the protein CASSHFSGSDEQFF.

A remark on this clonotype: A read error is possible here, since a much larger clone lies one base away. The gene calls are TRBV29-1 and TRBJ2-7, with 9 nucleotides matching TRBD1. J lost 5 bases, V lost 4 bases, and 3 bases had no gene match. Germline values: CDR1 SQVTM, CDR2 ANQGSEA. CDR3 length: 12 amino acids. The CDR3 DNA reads TGCAGCGTTGGGGGGACAGGGAACGAGCAGTACTTC. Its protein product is CSVGGTGNEQYF.

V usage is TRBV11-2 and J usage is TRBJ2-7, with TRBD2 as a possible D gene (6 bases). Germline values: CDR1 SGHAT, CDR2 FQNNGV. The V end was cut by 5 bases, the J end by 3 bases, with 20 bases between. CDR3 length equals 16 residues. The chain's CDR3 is CASSPRIAAGIYEQYF. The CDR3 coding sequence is TGTGCCAGCAGCCCCCGGATCGCAGCGGGTATCTACGAGCAGTACTTC.

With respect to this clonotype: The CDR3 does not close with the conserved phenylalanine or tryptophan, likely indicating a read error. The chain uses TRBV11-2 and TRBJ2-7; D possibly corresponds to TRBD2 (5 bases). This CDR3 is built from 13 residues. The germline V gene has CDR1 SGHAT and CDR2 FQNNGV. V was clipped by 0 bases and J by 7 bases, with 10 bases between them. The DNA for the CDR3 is TGTGCCAGCAGCTTAGAGGACGGAGGTGAGCAGTACTCC. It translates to CASSLEDGGEQYS.

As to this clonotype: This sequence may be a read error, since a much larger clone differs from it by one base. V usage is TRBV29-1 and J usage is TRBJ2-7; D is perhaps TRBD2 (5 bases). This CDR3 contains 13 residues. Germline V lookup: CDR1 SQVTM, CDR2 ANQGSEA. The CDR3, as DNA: TGCAGAGTTGTTGTGGGAGCCACTTACGAGCAGTACTTC. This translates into CRVVVGATYEQYF.

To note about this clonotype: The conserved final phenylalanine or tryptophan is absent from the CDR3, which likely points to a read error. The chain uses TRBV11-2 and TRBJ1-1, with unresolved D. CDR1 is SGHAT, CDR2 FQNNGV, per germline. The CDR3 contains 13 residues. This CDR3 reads CACSFHMNTEAFL. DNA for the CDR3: TGTGCCTGCAGCTTTCACATGAACACTGAGGCTTTCCTT.

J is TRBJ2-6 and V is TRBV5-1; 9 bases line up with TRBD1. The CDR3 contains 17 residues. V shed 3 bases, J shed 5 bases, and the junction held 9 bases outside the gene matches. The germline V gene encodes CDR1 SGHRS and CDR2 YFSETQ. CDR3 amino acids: CASSSGTGTGWANVLTF. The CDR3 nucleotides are TGCGCCAGCAGCTCCGGGACAGGGACTGGGTGGGCCAACGTCCTGACTTTC.

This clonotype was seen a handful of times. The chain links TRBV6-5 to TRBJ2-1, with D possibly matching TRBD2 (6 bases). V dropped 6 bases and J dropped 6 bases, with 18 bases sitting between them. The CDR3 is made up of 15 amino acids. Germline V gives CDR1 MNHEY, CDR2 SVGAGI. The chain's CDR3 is CASSQTRPAGNEQFF. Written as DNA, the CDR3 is TGTGCCAGCAGCCAGACTAGACCTGCTGGCAATGAGCAGTTCTTC.